The rows below give T cell receptor beta chains drawn from one sample of a study of T cell repertoires in cytomegalovirus infection. TCRdb re-called the reads with MiXCR, one entry per CDR3 protein. The sample records approximately 1,000,000 distinct CDR3 sequences, approximately 33% being singletons. Antigens for these TCRs are unknown. Sequences were derived from cultured CD8+ T cells from PBMCs, sampled from culture after CMV antigen stimulation. The receptors shown here come from a human donor in good health (CMV status not recorded). Some clones in this sample may be carry-over from other donors' samples. Each CDR3 is given with its conserved first and last residue. Fields, in order: J gene, V gene, clone size, D gene, CDR3 length, CDR3 protein, CDR3 DNA. A D gene is named only where the DNA matches it firmly. For some rows the clone size is stated as once, few or many, or as a class when expanded; others skip it.

TRBJ2-1,TRBV6-1,NA,TRBD1,15,CASSELGGSGNEQFF,TGTGCCAGCAGTGAATTAGGGGGCTCGGGCAATGAGCAGTTCTTC
TRBJ2-2,TRBV11-2,NA,NA,13,CASLQGIAGELFF,TGTGCCAGCTTACAGGGAATCGCCGGGGAGCTGTTTTTT
TRBJ1-1,TRBV12-3/TRBV12-4,few,NA,15,CASSLAGFMNTEAFF,TGTGCCAGCAGTTTAGCGGGTTTCATGAACACTGAAGCTTTCTTT
TRBJ2-7,TRBV19,few,NA,13,CASSPGSLGEQYF,TGTGCCAGTAGCCCAGGTTCGCTAGGGGAGCAGTACTTC
TRBJ2-5,TRBV12-3/TRBV12-4,NA,NA,14,CASSTSGTQETQYF,TGTGCCAGCAGTACATCAGGGACCCAAGAGACCCAGTACTTC
TRBJ1-5,TRBV19,NA,NA,15,CASSTDSLGNQPQHF,TGTGCCAGTAGTACGGACTCTTTAGGCAATCAGCCCCAGCATTTT
TRBJ2-1,TRBV7-2,many,TRBD2,15,CASRTAGGFPYEQFF,TGTGCCAGCAGAACAGCGGGGGGGTTTCCATATGAGCAGTTCTTC
TRBJ2-3,TRBV24-1,NA,TRBD2,18,CATSDPTSGGALTDTQYF,TGTGCCACCAGTGATCCGACTAGCGGGGGGGCCCTCACAGATACGCAGTATTTT
TRBJ1-1,TRBV11-2,NA,NA,13,CASSHDLNTEAFF,TGTGCCAGCAGCCACGATCTGAACACTGAAGCTTTCTTT
TRBJ2-5,TRBV6-2/TRBV6-3,NA,NA,17,CASSYRRGAGRQETQYF,TGTGCCAGCAGTTATAGGAGGGGTGCAGGTCGCCAAGAGACCCAGTACTTC
TRBJ2-1,TRBV12-3/TRBV12-4,many,NA,14,CASSFGTDYNEQFF,TGTGCCAGCAGTTTCGGGACTGACTACAATGAGCAGTTCTTC
TRBJ2-1,TRBV3-1,NA,TRBD2,18,CASSRGASGGALGDEQFF,TGTGCCAGCAGCCGAGGGGCTAGCGGGGGGGCCTTGGGGGATGAGCAGTTCTTC
TRBJ1-1,TRBV5-4,NA,NA,13,CASSGGTSTEAFF,TGTGCCAGCAGCGGGGGCACCAGCACTGAAGCTTTCTTT
TRBJ2-2,TRBV6-1,NA,TRBD1,15,CASSDTDRDTGELFF,TGTGCCAGCAGTGACACCGACAGGGACACCGGGGAGCTGTTTTTT
TRBJ1-1,TRBV6-5,NA,NA,13,CASSYATSGEAFF,TGTGCCAGCAGTTACGCGACATCCGGGGAAGCTTTCTTT
TRBJ2-1,TRBV6-5,NA,TRBD2,17,CASSFDSIAGPGNEQFF,TGTGCCAGCAGTTTTGACTCCATAGCGGGGCCGGGCAATGAGCAGTTCTTC
TRBJ2-1,TRBV6-2/TRBV6-3,few,TRBD1,13,CASSWTGLNEQFF,TGTGCCAGCAGTTGGACAGGGCTCAATGAGCAGTTCTTC
TRBJ2-4,TRBV4-1,many,TRBD2,17,CASSQTLAGGPKNIQYF,TGCGCCAGCAGCCAAACCCTAGCGGGGGGGCCCAAAAACATTCAGTACTTC
TRBJ1-5,TRBV6-1,NA,NA,15,CASSEWSYSNQPQHF,TGTGCCAGCAGTGAATGGTCCTATAGCAATCAGCCCCAGCATTTT
TRBJ1-1,TRBV25-1,NA,NA,20,CASSDMGDHPEAPTVPEAFF,TGTGCCAGCAGTGATATGGGGGATCACCCTGAGGCGCCGACCGTCCCTGAAGCTTTCTTT
TRBJ2-2,TRBV20-1,NA,TRBD2,16,CSARGSLAENTGELFF,TGCAGTGCTAGAGGGAGTCTAGCGGAGAACACCGGGGAGCTGTTTTTT
TRBJ2-5,TRBV7-3,NA,TRBD1,15,CASSKTGTDEETQYF,TGTGCCAGCAGCAAGACAGGGACCGATGAAGAGACCCAGTACTTC
TRBJ2-6,TRBV6-5,NA,NA,16,CASSSLGGAGANVLTF,TGTGCCAGCAGTTCCCTAGGGGGGGCTGGGGCCAACGTCCTGACTTTC
TRBJ2-3,TRBV18,NA,NA,14,CASSPGDSGDTQYF,TGTGCCAGCTCACCAGGGGATAGCGGAGATACGCAGTATTTT
TRBJ1-5,TRBV7-2,many,NA,16,CASSPTDGSIYEPQHF,TGTGCCAGCAGCCCCACGGACGGGTCGATTTATGAGCCCCAGCATTTT
TRBJ2-3,TRBV6-5,few,NA,14,CASSYSITGDTQYF,TGTGCCAGCAGTTACTCGATCACCGGAGATACGCAGTATTTT
TRBJ2-1,TRBV29-1,NA,TRBD1,12,CSVPGQGTEQFF,TGCAGCGTCCCGGGACAGGGGACTGAGCAGTTCTTC
TRBJ1-2,TRBV7-2,many,TRBD1,14,CASSETGGDYGYTF,TGTGCCAGCAGCGAGACAGGGGGCGACTATGGCTACACCTTC
TRBJ2-1,TRBV10-3,NA,NA,13,CAISEYRYNEQFF,TGTGCCATCAGTGAGTACCGATACAATGAGCAGTTCTTC
TRBJ2-1,TRBV20-1,NA,TRBD1,14,CSAHRWTGRNEQFF,TGCAGTGCTCATCGTTGGACAGGGAGAAATGAGCAGTTCTTC
TRBJ2-3,TRBV7-2,NA,TRBD2,17,CASSYWTGTSVLDTQYF,TGTGCCAGCAGCTATTGGACCGGGACTAGCGTCTTGGATACGCAGTATTTT
TRBJ2-5,TRBV7-8,NA,NA,16,CASSLVVGTSQETQYF,TGTGCCAGCAGCTTAGTCGTCGGGACTTCTCAAGAGACCCAGTACTTC
TRBJ2-1,TRBV7-9,many,TRBD2,14,CASSPAAGGNEQFF,TGTGCCAGCAGCCCAGCGGCGGGGGGGAATGAGCAGTTCTTC
TRBJ2-4,TRBV19,NA,NA,13,CASSIAAGSIQYF,TGTGCCAGTAGTATAGCGGCGGGGAGCATTCAGTACTTC
TRBJ2-3,TRBV6-1,NA,TRBD2,15,CSRLAGGHPTDTQYF,TGTTCCCGACTAGCGGGGGGTCACCCCACAGATACGCAGTATTTT
TRBJ2-3,TRBV7-2,NA,TRBD2,21,CASSLFRTSGVKRIGTDTQYF,TGTGCCAGCAGCTTATTTCGGACTAGCGGGGTGAAGAGGATAGGCACAGATACGCAGTATTTT
TRBJ2-6,TRBV12-3/TRBV12-4,NA,TRBD1,16,CASSPGTGVGANVLTF,TGTGCCAGCAGTCCCGGGACAGGGGTAGGGGCCAACGTCCTGACTTTC